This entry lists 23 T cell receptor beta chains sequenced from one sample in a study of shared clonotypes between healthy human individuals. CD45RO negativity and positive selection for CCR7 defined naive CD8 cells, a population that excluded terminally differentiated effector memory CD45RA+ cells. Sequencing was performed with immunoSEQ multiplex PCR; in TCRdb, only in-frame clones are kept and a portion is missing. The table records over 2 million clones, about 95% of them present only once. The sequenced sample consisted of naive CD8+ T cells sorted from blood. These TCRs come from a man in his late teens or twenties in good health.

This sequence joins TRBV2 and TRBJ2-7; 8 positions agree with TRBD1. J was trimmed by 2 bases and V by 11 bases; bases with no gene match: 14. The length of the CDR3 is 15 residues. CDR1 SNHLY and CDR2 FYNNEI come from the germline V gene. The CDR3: CAASKTPGQAYEQYF. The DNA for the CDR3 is TGTGCCGCATCCAAAACCCCGGGACAGGCCTACGAGCAGTACTTC.

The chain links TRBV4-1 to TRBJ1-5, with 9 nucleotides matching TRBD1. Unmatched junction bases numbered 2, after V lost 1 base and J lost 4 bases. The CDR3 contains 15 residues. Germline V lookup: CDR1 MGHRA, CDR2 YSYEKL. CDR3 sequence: CASSQAGTGNQPQHF. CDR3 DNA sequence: TGCGCCAGCAGCCAAGCTGGGACAGGGAATCAGCCCCAGCATTTT.

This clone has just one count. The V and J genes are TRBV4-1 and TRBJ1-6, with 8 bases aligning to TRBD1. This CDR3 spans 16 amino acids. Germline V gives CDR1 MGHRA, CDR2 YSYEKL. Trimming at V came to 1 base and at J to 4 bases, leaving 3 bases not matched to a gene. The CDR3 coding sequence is TGCGCCAGCAGCCAAGGACAGGGGCTGTATAATTCACCCCTCCACTTT. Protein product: CASSQGQGLYNSPLHF.

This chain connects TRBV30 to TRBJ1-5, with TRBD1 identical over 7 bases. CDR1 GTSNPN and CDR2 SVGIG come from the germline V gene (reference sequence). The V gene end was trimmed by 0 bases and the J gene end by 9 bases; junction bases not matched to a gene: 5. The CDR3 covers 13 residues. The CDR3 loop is CAWSVQGTRPQHF. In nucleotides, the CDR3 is TGTGCCTGGAGTGTACAGGGGACACGGCCCCAGCATTTT. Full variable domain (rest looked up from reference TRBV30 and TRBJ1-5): SQTIHQWPATLVQPVGSPLSLECTVEGTSNPNLYWYRQAAGRGLQLLFYSVGIGQISSEVPQNLSASRPQDRQFILSSKKLLLSDSGFYLCAWSVQGTRPQHFGDGTRLSIL.

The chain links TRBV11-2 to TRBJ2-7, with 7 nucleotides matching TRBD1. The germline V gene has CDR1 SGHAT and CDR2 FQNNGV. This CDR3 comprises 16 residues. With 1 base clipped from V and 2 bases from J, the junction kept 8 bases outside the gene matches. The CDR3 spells CASSLAGQGDPYEQYF. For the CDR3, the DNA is TGTGCCAGCAGCTTAGCGGGGCAGGGGGACCCCTACGAGCAGTACTTC.

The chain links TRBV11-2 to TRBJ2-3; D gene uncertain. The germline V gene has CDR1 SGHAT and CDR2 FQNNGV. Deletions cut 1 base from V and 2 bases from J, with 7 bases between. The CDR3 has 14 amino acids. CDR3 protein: CASSLGLNTDTQYF. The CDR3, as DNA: TGTGCCAGCAGCTTAGGCCTCAACACAGATACGCAGTATTTT.

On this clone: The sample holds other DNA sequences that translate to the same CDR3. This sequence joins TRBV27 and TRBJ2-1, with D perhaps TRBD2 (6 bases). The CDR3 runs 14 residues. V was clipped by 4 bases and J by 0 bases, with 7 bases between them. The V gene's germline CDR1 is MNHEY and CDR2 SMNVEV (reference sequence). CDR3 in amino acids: CASSSGSSYNEQFF. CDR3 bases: TGTGCCAGCAGTTCCGGGAGCTCCTACAATGAGCAGTTCTTC.

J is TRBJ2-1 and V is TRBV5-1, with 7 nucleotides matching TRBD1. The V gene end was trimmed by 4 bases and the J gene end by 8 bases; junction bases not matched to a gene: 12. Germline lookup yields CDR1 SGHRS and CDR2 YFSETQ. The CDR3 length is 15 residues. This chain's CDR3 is CASSPRQGIQDEQFF. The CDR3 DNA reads TGCGCCAGCAGCCCCCGACAGGGAATACAAGATGAGCAGTTCTTC.

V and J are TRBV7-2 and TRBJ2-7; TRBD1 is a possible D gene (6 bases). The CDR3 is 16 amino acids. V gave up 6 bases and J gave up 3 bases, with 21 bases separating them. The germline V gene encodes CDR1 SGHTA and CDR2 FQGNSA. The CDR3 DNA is TGTGCCAGCAGTAAAACCCCCGGGACACGGATCTACGAGCAGTACTTC. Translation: CASSKTPGTRIYEQYF.

The CDR3 spells CASSQDGEGANTEAFF. CDR3 in DNA: TGCGCCAGCAGCCAAGACGGGGAGGGGGCGAACACTGAAGCTTTCTTT. The gene calls are TRBV4-1 and TRBJ1-1; 7 bases agree with TRBD1. The germline gives CDR1 MGHRA, CDR2 YSYEKL. CDR3 length: 16 amino acids. J gave up 1 base and V 0 bases, and 5 bases lay outside the gene matches.

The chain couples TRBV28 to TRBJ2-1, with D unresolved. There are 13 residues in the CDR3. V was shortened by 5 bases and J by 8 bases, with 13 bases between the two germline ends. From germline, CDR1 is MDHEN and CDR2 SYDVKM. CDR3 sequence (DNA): TGTGCCAGCAGTGTCTGGATGGGCGATGAGCAGTTCTTC. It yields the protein CASSVWMGDEQFF.

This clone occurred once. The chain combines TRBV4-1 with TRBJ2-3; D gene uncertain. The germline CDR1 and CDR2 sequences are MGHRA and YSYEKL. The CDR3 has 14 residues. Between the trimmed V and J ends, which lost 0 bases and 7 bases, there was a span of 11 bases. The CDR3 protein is CASSQDMGPYTQYF. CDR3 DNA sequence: TGCGCCAGCAGCCAAGATATGGGCCCGTATACGCAGTATTTT.

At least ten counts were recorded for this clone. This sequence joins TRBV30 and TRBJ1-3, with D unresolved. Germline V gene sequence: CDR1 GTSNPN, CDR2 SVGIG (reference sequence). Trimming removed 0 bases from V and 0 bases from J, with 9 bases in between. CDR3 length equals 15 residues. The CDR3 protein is CAWSVGLLSGNTIYF. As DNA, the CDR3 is TGTGCCTGGAGTGTCGGACTTCTCTCTGGAAACACCATATATTTT.

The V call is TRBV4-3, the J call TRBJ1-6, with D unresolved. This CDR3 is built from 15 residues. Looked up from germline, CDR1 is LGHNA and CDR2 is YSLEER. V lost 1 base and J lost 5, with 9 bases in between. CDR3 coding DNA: TGCGCCAGCAGCCAAGTGCGGGGAAATAATTCACCCCTCCACTTT. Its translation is CASSQVRGNNSPLHF.

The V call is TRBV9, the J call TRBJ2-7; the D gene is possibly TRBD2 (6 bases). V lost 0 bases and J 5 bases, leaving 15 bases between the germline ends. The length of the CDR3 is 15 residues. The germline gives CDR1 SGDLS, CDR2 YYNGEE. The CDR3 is CASSVGAGTLHEQYF. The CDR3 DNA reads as TGTGCCAGCAGCGTAGGAGCAGGGACTCTCCACGAGCAGTACTTC. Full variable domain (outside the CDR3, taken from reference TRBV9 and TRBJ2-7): DSGVTQTPKHLITATGQRVTLRCSPRSGDLSVYWYQQSLDQGLQFLIQYYNGEERAKGNILERFSAQQFPDLHSELNLSSLELGDSALYFCASSVGAGTLHEQYFGPGTRLTVT.

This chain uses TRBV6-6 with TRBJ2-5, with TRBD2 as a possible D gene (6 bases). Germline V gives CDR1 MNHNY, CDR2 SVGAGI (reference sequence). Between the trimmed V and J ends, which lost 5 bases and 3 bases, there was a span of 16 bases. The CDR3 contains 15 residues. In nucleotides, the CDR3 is TGTGCCAGCAGTCAGCTGGGACTTCTAAAAGAGACCCAGTACTTC. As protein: CASSQLGLLKETQYF.

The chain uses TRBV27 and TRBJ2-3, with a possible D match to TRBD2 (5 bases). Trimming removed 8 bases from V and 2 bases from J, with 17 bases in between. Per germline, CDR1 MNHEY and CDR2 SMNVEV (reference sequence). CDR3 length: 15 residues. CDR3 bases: TGTGCCAGCCGGACTGTCCACCAAACCACAGATACGCAGTATTTT. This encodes CASRTVHQTTDTQYF.

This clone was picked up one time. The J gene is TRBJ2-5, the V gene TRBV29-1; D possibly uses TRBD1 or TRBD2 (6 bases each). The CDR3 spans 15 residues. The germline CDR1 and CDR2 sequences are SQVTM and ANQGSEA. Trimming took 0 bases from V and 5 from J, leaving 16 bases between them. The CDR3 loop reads CSVEDPGKGGETQYF. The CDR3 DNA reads TGCAGCGTTGAAGATCCGGGCAAAGGGGGGGAGACCCAGTACTTC.

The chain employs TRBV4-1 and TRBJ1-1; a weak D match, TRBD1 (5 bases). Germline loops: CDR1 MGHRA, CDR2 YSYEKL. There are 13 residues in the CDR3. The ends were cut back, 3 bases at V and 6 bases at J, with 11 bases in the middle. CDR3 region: CASSQGTEPEAFF. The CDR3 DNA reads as TGCGCCAGCAGCCAGGGGACGGAGCCTGAAGCTTTCTTT.

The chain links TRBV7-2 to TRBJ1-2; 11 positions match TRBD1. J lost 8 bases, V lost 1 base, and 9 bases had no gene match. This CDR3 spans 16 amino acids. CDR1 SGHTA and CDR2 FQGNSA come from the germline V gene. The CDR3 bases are TGTGCCAGCAGCTTAGTGGCCGGGACAGGGGGTTTGGGCTACACCTTC. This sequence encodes CASSLVAGTGGLGYTF.

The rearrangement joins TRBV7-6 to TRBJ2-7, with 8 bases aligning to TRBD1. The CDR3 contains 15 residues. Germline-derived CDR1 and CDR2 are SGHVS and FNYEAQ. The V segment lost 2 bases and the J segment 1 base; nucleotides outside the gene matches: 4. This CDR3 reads CASSLSRDRSYEQYF. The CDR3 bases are TGTGCCAGCAGCTTAAGTCGGGACAGGTCCTACGAGCAGTACTTC.

In DNA, the CDR3 is TGTGCCAGCAGCTTAGTCTCGGCGGACTATGGCTACACCTTC. Protein sequence: CASSLVSADYGYTF. The rearrangement links TRBV7-2 to TRBJ1-2; no definite D call. This CDR3 spans 14 amino acids. Trimming pared 1 base from V and 3 bases from J, leaving 9 bases between. Germline loops: CDR1 SGHTA, CDR2 FQGNSA. Combining the CDR3 with reference TRBV7-2 and TRBJ1-2 gives the whole variable domain GAGVSQSPSNKVTEKGKDVELRCDPISGHTALYWYRQSLGQGLEFLIYFQGNSAPDKSGLPSDRFSAERTGGSVSTLTIQRTQQEDSAVYLCASSLVSADYGYTFGSGTRLTVV.

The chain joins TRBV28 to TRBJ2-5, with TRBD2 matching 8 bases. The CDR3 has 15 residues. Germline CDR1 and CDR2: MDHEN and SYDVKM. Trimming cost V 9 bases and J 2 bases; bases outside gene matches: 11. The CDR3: CARSTNGGGQETQYF. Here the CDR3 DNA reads TGTGCCAGAAGTACGAACGGGGGGGGTCAAGAGACCCAGTACTTC.